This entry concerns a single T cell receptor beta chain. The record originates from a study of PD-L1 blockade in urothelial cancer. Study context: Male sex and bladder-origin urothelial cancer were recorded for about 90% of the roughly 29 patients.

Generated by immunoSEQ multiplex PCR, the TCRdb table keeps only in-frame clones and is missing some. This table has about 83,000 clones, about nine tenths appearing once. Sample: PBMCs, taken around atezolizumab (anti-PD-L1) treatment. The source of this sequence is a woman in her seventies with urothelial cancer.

The CDR3 spells CAIRGTGEQETQYF. DNA of the CDR3: TGTGCCATCAGGGGGACAGGTGAACAAGAGACCCAGTACTTC. The chain combines TRBV10-3 with TRBJ2-5, with 8 nucleotides matching TRBD1. The CDR3 extends over 14 amino acids. CDR1 ENHRY and CDR2 SYGVKD come from the germline V gene. Unmatched junction bases numbered 5, after V lost 6 bases and J lost 2 bases.